This T cell receptor (beta chain) was sequenced in a study of T cells in pancreatic ductal adenocarcinoma. Study findings and constraints: The resected cohort was biased toward the minority with early-stage disease. Tumor and blood clonality did not differ significantly, about 0.11 versus 0.072. Blood had more productive templates and around 8.2-fold more unique clonotypes than tumor. Enrichment of CD45RO+ effector over naive T cells in tumors may bias clonality.

CDR1 and CDR2 from the germline V gene are MGHRA and YSYEKL. The CDR3 contains 19 residues. After removal of 0 bases from V and 4 bases from J, the junction contained 14 bases not matched to a gene. Regarding this clone: Antigen unknown.

Data came from immunoSEQ multiplex PCR; TCRdb stores just in-frame clones and leaves some out. The sample lists over 15,000 clones, under 95% occurring once. Surgery without prior neoadjuvant therapy was the treatment of the selected pancreatic ductal adenocarcinoma patients. The rearrangement uses TRBV4-1 and TRBJ1-2; 10 bases fit TRBD1. This sequence originates from a human donor with pancreatic ductal adenocarcinoma. Sequenced material: PBMCs. The CDR3, as DNA: TGCGCCAGCAGCCAAGATCATTTTAAGGGACAGGGGTGGGCCTATGGCTACACCTTC. Encoded protein: CASSQDHFKGQGWAYGYTF.